A single sample is the source of the 10 T cell receptor beta chains below, sequenced in a study of blood T cell repertoires in COVID-19. Repertoires were generated with immunoSEQ multiplex PCR, while TCRdb's copy carries only in-frame clones and drops some. Of tens of thousands of clones detected, around 83% appear once; the ten largest clones hold 39%. The sequencing sample was made of peripheral blood. The receptor set was obtained from a man older than 75 with active or convalescent COVID-19.

V and J are TRBV5-1 and TRBJ2-3, with TRBD2 matching 8 bases. The CDR3 length is 15 residues. Germline-derived CDR1 and CDR2 are SGHRS and YFSETQ. Germline trimming cut 0 bases from V and 5 bases from J; bases unmatched to any gene: 5. The chain's CDR3 is CASSLVPGGEDTQYF. Written as DNA, the CDR3 is TGCGCCAGCAGCTTGGTCCCGGGAGGGGAAGATACGCAGTATTTT.

This clone was found once. This chain connects TRBV5-4 to TRBJ1-1, with a weak D call TRBD1 (5 bases). This CDR3 region has 14 residues. V gave up 4 bases and J gave up 0 bases, with 10 bases separating them. Germline V gene lookup returns CDR1 SGHNT and CDR2 YYREEE (reference sequence). The CDR3 here is CASSADSLNTEAFF. The CDR3 DNA reads TGTGCCAGCAGCGCCGACAGCTTGAACACTGAAGCTTTCTTT.

The chain has TRBV7-9 and TRBJ2-3; tentatively, D is TRBD1 (5 bases). The CDR3 is 14 amino acids. The V and J ends lost 5 bases and 1 base respectively, with 10 bases between them. The V gene's germline CDR1 is SEHNR and CDR2 FQNEAQ (reference sequence). The CDR3 DNA follows: TGTGCCAGCAGCAATTCCAGGGGCACAGATACGCAGTATTTT. It codes for CASSNSRGTDTQYF.

The V and J genes are TRBV19 and TRBJ2-7; weak D call: TRBD2 (5 bases). Trimming took 3 bases from V and 2 from J, leaving 17 bases between them. CDR3 length: 16 residues. The germline V gene encodes CDR1 LNHDA and CDR2 SQIVND (reference sequence). Here the CDR3 reads CASSIVPGLVPYEQYF. CDR3 DNA: TGTGCCAGTAGTATCGTTCCCGGACTTGTCCCCTACGAGCAGTACTTC. Variable domain in full (rest from reference TRBV19 and TRBJ2-7): DGGITQSPKYLFRKEGQNVTLSCEQNLNHDAMYWYRQDPGQGLRLIYYSQIVNDFQKGDIAEGYSVSREKKESFPLTVTSAQKNPTAFYLCASSIVPGLVPYEQYFGPGTRLTVT.

The CDR3 is CASSLFGGAPRTGELFF. CDR3 in DNA: TGTGCCAGCAGCCTCTTTGGGGGGGCGCCGAGGACCGGGGAGCTGTTTTTT. The V and J genes are TRBV5-6 and TRBJ2-2; possibly TRBD2 for D (7 bases). The CDR3 is made up of 17 amino acids. The V and J ends lost 4 bases and 5 bases respectively, with 21 bases between them. The germline V gene encodes CDR1 SGHDT and CDR2 YYEEEE.

The CDR3 loop is CASCPSGTGYDSPLHF. The CDR3 coding sequence is TGTGCCAGTTGCCCTTCCGGGACAGGATATGATTCACCCCTCCACTTT. V gene TRBV19 combines with J gene TRBJ1-6, with 8 bases identical to TRBD1. In germline, CDR1 is LNHDA, CDR2 SQIVND (reference sequence). J was trimmed by 8 bases and V by 8 bases; bases with no gene match: 14. CDR3 length: 16 residues.

For the CDR3, the DNA is TGTGCCTGGACAAACCTACAGGGTTCCCCCCTCCACTTT. Translated, it gives CAWTNLQGSPLHF. The V call is TRBV30, the J call TRBJ1-6; TRBD1 is a possible D gene (6 bases). V was cut by 4 bases and J by 13 bases, with 17 bases left in between. The V gene's germline CDR1 is GTSNPN and CDR2 SVGIG (reference sequence). CDR3 length: 13 residues.

The chain has TRBV5-5 and TRBJ2-1; 9 positions match TRBD1. From germline, CDR1 is SGHKS and CDR2 YYEKEE (reference sequence). The CDR3 consists of 17 residues. V dropped 1 base and J dropped 6; count of bases not matched to a gene: 11. CDR3 bases: TGTGCCAGCAGCTTGATTCCGGGACAGGGTTCGAGCAATGAGCAGTTCTTC. Amino acids: CASSLIPGQGSSNEQFF.

J is TRBJ2-5 and V is TRBV18, with D possibly being TRBD1 (6 bases). CDR3 length: 13 amino acids. V was shortened by 2 bases and J by 5 bases, with 9 bases between the two germline ends. CDR1 is KGHSH, CDR2 LQKENI, per germline. DNA of the CDR3: TGTGCCAGCTCACCAGGGGGCGCGGAGACCCAGTACTTC. Protein sequence: CASSPGGAETQYF.

This chain connects TRBV6-5 to TRBJ2-2; D is perhaps TRBD1 (6 bases). V shed 4 bases and J shed 4 bases, with 16 bases lying between them. The CDR3 sequence is 16 residues long. Germline CDR1 and CDR2: MNHEY and SVGAGI. The CDR3 protein is CASSLGPGAGTGELFF. The CDR3, as DNA: TGTGCCAGCAGTTTGGGCCCAGGGGCGGGCACCGGGGAGCTGTTTTTT.